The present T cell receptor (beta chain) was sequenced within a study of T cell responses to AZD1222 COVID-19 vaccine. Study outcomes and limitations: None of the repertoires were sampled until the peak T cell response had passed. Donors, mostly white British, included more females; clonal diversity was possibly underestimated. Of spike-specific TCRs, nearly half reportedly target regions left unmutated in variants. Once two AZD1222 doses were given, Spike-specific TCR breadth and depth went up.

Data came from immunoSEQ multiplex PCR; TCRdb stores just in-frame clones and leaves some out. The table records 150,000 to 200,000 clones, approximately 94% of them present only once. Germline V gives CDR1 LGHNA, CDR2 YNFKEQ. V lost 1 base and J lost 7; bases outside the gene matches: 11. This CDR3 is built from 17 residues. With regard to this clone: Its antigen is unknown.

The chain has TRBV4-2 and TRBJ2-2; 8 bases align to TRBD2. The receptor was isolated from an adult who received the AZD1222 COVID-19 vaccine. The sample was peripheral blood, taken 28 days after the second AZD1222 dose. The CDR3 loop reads CASSQGWAGGIIGELFF. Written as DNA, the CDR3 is TGTGCCAGCAGCCAAGGGTGGGCGGGAGGAATAATCGGGGAGCTGTTTTTT.